This T cell receptor (beta chain) was identified in a study of blood T cell repertoires in COVID-19. Assay: immunoSEQ multiplex PCR; the TCRdb copy retains only in-frame clones and omits some. The sample lists tens of thousands of clones, 65% to 85% occurring once. The CDR3 is made up of 15 amino acids. Germline V gene data show CDR1 as SGHRS and CDR2 as YFSETQ. The V end was cut by 3 bases, the J end by 8 bases, with 17 bases between. This rearrangement joins TRBV5-1 to TRBJ1-4, with D maybe TRBD1 (5 bases). This TCR came from a woman in her fifties or sixties with acute or convalescent COVID-19. Specimen: peripheral blood. The CDR3 DNA follows: TGCGCCAGCAGCTACTACCCGGGAGGGGACGAAAAACTGTTTTTT. It codes for CASSYYPGGDEKLFF.